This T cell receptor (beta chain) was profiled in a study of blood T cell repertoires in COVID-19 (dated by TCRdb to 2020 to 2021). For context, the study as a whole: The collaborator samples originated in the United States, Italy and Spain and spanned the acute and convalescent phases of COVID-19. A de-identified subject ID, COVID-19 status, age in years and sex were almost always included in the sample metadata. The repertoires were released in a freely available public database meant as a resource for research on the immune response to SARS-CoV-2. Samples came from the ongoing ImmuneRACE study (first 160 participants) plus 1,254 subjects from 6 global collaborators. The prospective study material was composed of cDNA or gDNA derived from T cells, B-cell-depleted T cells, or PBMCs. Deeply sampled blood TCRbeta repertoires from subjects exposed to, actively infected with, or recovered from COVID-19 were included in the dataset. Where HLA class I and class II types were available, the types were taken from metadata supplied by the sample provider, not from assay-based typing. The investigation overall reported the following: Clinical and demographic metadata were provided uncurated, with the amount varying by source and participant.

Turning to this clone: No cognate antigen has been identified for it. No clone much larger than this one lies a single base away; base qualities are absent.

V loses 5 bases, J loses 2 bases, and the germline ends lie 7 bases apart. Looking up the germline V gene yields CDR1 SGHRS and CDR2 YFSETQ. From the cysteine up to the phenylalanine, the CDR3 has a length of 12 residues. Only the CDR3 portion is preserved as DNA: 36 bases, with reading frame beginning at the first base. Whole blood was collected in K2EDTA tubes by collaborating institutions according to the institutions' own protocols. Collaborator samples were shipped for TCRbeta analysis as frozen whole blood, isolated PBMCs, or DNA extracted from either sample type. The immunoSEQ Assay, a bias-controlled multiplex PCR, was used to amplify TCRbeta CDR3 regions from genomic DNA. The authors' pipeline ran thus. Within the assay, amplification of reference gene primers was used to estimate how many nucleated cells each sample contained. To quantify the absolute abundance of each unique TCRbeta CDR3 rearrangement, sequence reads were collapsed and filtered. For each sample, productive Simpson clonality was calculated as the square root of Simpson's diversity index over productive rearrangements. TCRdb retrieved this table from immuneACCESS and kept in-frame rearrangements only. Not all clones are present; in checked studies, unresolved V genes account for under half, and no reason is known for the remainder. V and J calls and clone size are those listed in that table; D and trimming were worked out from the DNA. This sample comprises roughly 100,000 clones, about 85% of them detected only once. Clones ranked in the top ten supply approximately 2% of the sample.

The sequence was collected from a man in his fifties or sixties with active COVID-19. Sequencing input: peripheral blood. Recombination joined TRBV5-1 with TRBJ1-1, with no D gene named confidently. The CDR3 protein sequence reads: CASRGENTEAFF. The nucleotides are TGCGCCAGCAGGGGAGAAAACACTGAAGCTTTCTTT.